The 9 T cell receptor beta chains given below trace back to one sample, sequenced in a study of Graves' ophthalmopathy and Graves' hyperthyroidism. Investigators amplified TCR beta CDR3 regions from RNA transcripts. HTBI-primed first-round RT-PCR preceded second-round multiplex PCR. One entry per CDR3 protein, called by TCRdb with MiXCR from the multiplex PCR reads. The sample consists of roughly 410,000 distinct CDR3 sequences, approximately 15% of them appearing once. Sequencing was done on a sample of peripheral blood. The source is a woman aged 18-29 years with stable Graves' hyperthyroidism.

As concerns this clonotype: Compared with germline, one end of the junction differs, possibly owing to a read error. The chain couples TRBV4-1 to TRBJ1-5; no clear D. The germline CDR1 and CDR2 sequences are MGHRA and YSYEKL. The length of the CDR3 is 14 residues. As DNA, the CDR3 is TGCGCCAGCAACCAAGGGCATAGCAATCAGCCCCAGCATTTT. This sequence encodes CASNQGHSNQPQHF.

This clonotype was seen a few times. The chain combines TRBV19 with TRBJ2-2; D call uncertain. This CDR3 comprises 14 residues. Germline V gene data show CDR1 as LNHDA and CDR2 as SQIVND (reference sequence). Trimming shortened V by 11 bases and J by 4 bases, and 17 bases separated the two germline ends. The CDR3 bases are TGTGCCGTACTACAGTTAACGGGCACCGGGGAGCTGTTTTTT. It yields the protein CAVLQLTGTGELFF.

The V and J genes are TRBV29-1 and TRBJ1-2, with D maybe TRBD1 (5 bases). The CDR3 consists of 13 residues. Germline CDR1 reads SQVTM; CDR2 reads ANQGSEA. Between the trimmed V and J ends, which lost 4 bases and 8 bases, there was a span of 17 bases. As DNA, the CDR3 is TGCAGCGTTGGTTTAGCCTCGGGGGGAGGCTACACCTTC. Its protein is CSVGLASGGGYTF.

This clonotype was found many times. The CDR3: CASRLGRGEQYF. Here the CDR3 DNA reads TGTGCCAGCCGCCTAGGCCGGGGTGAGCAGTACTTC. V is TRBV6-1 and J is TRBJ2-7; TRBD2 is a possible D gene (5 bases). Trimming took off 8 bases at V and 7 bases at J, with 15 bases between the two ends. The CDR3 is 12 residues long. Germline loops: CDR1 MNHNS, CDR2 SASEGT.

This clonotype was seen once. This may be a read error: a much more frequent sequence differs by one nucleotide. The chain employs TRBV4-1 and TRBJ1-2; D remains ambiguous. The CDR3 spans 12 residues. Germline loops: CDR1 MGHRA, CDR2 YSYEKL. The chain's CDR3 is CASSQERGGCTF. CDR3 bases: TGCGCCAGCAGCCAAGAAAGAGGAGGCTGCACCTTC.

This clonotype was seen more than once but under ten times. This may arise from a read error, as a much more abundant clone is one base away. The rearrangement links TRBV6-1 to TRBJ1-1; D is uncertain. The length of the CDR3 is 12 residues. Germline CDR1 MNHNS, CDR2 SASEGT. CDR3 amino acids: CASRRENTEACF. CDR3 nucleotides: TGTGCCAGCAGGAGAGAGAACACTGAAGCTTGCTTT.

This clonotype was seen ten or more times. This chain connects TRBV6-1 to TRBJ2-2, with D unresolved. This CDR3 has 14 residues. Per the germline V gene, CDR1 is MNHNS and CDR2 is SASEGT. Trimming removed 7 bases from V and 2 bases from J, with 11 bases in between. The chain's CDR3 is CASKGSRNTGELFF. The CDR3 region has the DNA TGTGCCAGCAAGGGCAGTAGAAACACCGGGGAGCTGTTTTTT.

Note on this clonotype: The CDR3 end shows no conserved phenylalanine or tryptophan, and so a read error is likely. The genes are TRBV12-3 or TRBV12-4 and TRBJ2-3, with unresolved D. CDR3 length: 13 residues. Trimming pared 4 bases from V and 3 bases from J, leaving 8 bases between. The CDR3, as DNA: TGTGCCAGCAGTTCCCCCATAACAGATACGCAGTATTGT. Encoded protein: CASSSPITDTQYC.

This clonotype turned up a few times. This may be a read error, as it is one base from a much larger clone. This chain links TRBV6-1 with TRBJ2-5, with TRBD1 matching over 7 bases. CDR3 length: 13 residues. CDR1 is MNHNS, CDR2 SASEGT, per germline. The chain's CDR3 is CSSGVTGRETQYF. The CDR3 nucleotides are TGTTCCAGCGGAGTGACAGGGCGAGAGACCCAGTACTTC.